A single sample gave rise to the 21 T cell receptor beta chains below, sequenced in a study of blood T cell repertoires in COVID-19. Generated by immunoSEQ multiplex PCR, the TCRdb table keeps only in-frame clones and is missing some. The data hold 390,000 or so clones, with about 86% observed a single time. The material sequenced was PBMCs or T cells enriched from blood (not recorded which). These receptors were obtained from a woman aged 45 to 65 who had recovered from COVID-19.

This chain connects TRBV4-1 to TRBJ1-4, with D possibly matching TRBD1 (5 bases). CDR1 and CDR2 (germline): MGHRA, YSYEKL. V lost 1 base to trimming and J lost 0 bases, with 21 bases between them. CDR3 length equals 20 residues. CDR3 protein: CASSQVIRGSGTATNEKLFF. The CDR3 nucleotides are TGCGCCAGCAGCCAAGTAATCAGAGGTTCGGGGACTGCAACTAATGAAAAACTGTTTTTT.

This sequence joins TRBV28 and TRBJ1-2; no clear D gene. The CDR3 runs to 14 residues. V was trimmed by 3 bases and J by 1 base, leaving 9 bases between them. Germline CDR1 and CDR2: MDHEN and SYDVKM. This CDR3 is CASSFLAGNYGYTF. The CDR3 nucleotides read TGTGCCAGCAGTTTTCTGGCGGGTAACTATGGCTACACCTTC.

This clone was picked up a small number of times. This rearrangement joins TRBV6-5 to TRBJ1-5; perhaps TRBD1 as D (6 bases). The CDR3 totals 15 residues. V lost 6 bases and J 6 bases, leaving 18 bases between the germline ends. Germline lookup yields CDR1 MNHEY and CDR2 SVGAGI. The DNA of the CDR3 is TGTGCCAGCAGACCCGGCCTACAGGGTAGTCAGCCCCAGCATTTT. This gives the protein CASRPGLQGSQPQHF.

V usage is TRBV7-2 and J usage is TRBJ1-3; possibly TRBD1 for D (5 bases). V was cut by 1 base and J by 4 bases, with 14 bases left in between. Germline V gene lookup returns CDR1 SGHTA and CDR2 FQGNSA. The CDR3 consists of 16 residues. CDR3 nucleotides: TGTGCCAGCAGCTTAGTGGGCAGGGTAAACGGAAACACCATATATTTT. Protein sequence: CASSLVGRVNGNTIYF.

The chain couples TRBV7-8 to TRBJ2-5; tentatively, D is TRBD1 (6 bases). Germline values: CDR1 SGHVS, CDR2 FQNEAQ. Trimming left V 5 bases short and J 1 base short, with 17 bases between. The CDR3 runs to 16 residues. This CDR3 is CASSAYRAYVQETQYF. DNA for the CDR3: TGTGCCAGCAGCGCTTACAGGGCTTATGTCCAAGAGACCCAGTACTTC.

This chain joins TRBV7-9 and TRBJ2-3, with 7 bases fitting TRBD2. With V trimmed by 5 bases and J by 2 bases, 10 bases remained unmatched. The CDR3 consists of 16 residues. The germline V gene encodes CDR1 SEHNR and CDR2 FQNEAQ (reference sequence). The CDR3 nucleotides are TGTGCCAGCAGCCCCCCGCGGGGGTATAACACAGATACGCAGTATTTT. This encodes CASSPPRGYNTDTQYF.

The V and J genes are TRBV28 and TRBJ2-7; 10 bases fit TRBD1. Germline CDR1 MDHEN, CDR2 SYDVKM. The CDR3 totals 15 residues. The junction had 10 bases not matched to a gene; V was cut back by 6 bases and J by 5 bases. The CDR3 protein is CASRSGGTGVNEQYF. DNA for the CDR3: TGTGCCAGCAGGTCAGGAGGGACAGGGGTCAACGAGCAGTACTTC.

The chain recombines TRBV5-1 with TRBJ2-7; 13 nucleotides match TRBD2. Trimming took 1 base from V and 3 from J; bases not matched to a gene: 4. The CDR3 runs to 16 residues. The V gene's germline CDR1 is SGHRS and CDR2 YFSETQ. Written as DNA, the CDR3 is TGCGCCAGCAGCTTGTGGACTAGCGGGGGCTTCTACGAGCAGTACTTC. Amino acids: CASSLWTSGGFYEQYF.

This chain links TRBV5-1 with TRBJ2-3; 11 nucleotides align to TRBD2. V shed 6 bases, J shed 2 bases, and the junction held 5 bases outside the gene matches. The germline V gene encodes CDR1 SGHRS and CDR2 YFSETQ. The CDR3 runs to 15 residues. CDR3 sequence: CASTLAGGTTDTQYF. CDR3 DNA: TGCGCCAGCACTTTAGCGGGGGGGACCACAGATACGCAGTATTTT.

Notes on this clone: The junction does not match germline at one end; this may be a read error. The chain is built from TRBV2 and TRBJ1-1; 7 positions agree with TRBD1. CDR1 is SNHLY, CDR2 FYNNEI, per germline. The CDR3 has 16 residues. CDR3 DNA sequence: TGTGCCAGCAGGGAAGGACAGGACCTAAGGAACACTGAAGCTTTCTTT. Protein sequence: CASREGQDLRNTEAFF.

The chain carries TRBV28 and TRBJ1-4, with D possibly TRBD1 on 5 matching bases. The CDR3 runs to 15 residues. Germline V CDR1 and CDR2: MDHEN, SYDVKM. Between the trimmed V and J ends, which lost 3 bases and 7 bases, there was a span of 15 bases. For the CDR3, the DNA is TGTGCCAGCAGTTTTCTCCAGGGATCGGGTGAAAAACTGTTTTTT. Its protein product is CASSFLQGSGEKLFF.

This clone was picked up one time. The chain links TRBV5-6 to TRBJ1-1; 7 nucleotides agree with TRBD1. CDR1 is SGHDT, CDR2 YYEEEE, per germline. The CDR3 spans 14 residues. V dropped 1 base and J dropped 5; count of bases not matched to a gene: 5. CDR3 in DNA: TGTGCCAGCAGCTTGTCGGGACAGACGACTGAAGCTTTCTTT. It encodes CASSLSGQTTEAFF.

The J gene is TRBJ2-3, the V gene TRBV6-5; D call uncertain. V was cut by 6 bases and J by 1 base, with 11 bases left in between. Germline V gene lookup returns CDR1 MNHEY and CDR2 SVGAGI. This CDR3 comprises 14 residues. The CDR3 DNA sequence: TGTGCCAGCAGGGTTGAATCGGGCACAGATACGCAGTATTTT. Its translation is CASRVESGTDTQYF.

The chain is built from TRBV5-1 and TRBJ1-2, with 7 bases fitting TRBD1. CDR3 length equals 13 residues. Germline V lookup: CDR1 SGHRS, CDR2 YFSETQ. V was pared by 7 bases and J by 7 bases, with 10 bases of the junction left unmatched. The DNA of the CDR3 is TGCGCCAGCTACGATGACAGGGCGGCTGGCTACACCTTC. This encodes CASYDDRAAGYTF.

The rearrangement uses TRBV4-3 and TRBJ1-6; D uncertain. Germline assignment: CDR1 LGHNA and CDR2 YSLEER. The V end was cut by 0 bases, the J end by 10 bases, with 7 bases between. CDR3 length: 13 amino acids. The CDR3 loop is CASSQDQFSPLHF. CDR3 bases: TGCGCCAGCAGCCAAGATCAGTTCTCACCCCTCCACTTT.

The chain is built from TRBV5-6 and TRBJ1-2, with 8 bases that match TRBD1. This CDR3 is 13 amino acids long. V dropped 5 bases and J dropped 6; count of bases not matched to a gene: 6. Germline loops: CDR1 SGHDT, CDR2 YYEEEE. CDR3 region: CASRQDRGNGYTF. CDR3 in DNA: TGTGCCAGCAGACAAGACAGGGGTAATGGCTACACCTTC.

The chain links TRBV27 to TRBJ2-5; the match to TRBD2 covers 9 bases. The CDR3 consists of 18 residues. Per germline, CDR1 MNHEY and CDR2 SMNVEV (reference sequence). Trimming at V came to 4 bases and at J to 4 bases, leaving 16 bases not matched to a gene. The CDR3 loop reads CASSSPGLAHPGAETQYF. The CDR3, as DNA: TGTGCCAGCAGTTCACCGGGACTAGCTCATCCGGGGGCAGAGACCCAGTACTTC.

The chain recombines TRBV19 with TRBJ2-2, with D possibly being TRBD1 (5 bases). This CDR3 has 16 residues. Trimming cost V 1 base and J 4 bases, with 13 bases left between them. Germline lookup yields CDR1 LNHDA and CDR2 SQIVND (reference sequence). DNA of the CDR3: TGTGCCAGTAGTATAGTAGGGGTGGGAATCACCGGGGAGCTGTTTTTT. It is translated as CASSIVGVGITGELFF.

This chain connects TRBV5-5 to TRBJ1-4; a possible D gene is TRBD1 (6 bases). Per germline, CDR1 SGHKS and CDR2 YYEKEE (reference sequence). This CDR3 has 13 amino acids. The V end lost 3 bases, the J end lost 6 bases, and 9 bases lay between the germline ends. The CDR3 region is CASSSRTDEKLFF. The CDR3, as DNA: TGTGCCAGCAGCTCCAGGACAGATGAAAAACTGTTTTTT.

CDR3: CASILNTEAFF. In DNA form, the CDR3 reads TGTGCCAGTATTCTCAACACTGAAGCTTTCTTT. This chain links TRBV19 with TRBJ1-1; D not certain. V was clipped by 7 bases and J by 2 bases, with 5 bases between them. Per the germline V gene, CDR1 is LNHDA and CDR2 is SQIVND (reference sequence). The CDR3 is 11 residues long.

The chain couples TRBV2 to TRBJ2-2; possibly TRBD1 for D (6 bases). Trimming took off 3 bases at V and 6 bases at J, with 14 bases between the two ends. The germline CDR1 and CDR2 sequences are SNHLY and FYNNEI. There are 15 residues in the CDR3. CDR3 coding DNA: TGTGCCAGCAGTGAGGAGGACAGCAGGGCCGGGGAGCTGTTTTTT. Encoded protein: CASSEEDSRAGELFF.